What follows describes a single T cell receptor (beta chain). The antigen is not known. These data are taken from a study of T cell repertoires in ileal Crohn's disease. Study findings and constraints: Clonality above 26.8% at surgery always came with endoscopic recurrence. Compared with CD4 T cells, sorted CD8 cells carried more expanded clones.

Assay used: immunoSEQ multiplex PCR; TCRdb lists only in-frame clones, some missing. The sample comprises around 33,000 clones, about 80% of which are singletons, and around 20% rests with the top ten. The CDR3 sequence is 13 residues long. Trimming removed 5 bases from V and 7 bases from J, with 14 bases in between. CDR1 is MNHNY and CDR2 is SVGAGI in the germline V gene (reference sequence). This receptor was identified in an adult with Crohn's disease. Sequencing used ileal tissue. The chain has TRBV6-6 and TRBJ1-1; weak D call: TRBD1 (6 bases). CDR3 in amino acids: CASSPQGALEAFF. The CDR3 DNA reads TGTGCCAGCAGTCCACAGGGCGCCCTTGAAGCTTTCTTT.